This is a list of T cell receptor beta chains from one sample in a study of T cell repertoires in cytomegalovirus infection. One entry per CDR3 protein results from TCRdb running MiXCR on the reads. The table has 290,000 or so distinct CDR3 sequences, about 8.8% seen once. Sequencing was performed on PBMCs. These receptor sequences come from a human donor in good health (CMV status not recorded). Some clones in this sample may be carry-over from other donors' samples. Both conserved end residues are part of each CDR3. Each record gives: D gene, clone size, J gene, V gene, CDR3 DNA, CDR3 protein. A D gene is named only where the DNA matches it firmly. Clone size is shown for a subset of rows, as once, few, many or a class of expanded clone.

D: TRBD1; size: many; J: TRBJ2-3; V: TRBV29-1; DNA: TGCAGCGAGGGACAGGCTAGCACAGATACGCAGTATTTT; CDR3: CSEGQASTDTQYF
D: TRBD2; size: many; J: TRBJ2-1; V: TRBV5-1; DNA: TGCGCCAGCAGCTTGGGGGTGCAGCGGGGCTACAATGAGCAGTTCTTC; CDR3: CASSLGVQRGYNEQFF
D: .; size: many; J: TRBJ1-4; V: TRBV5-4; DNA: TGTGCCAGCAGCTTCGGGGGGCGCTTCGGAACTAATGAAAAACTGTTTTTT; CDR3: CASSFGGRFGTNEKLFF
D: .; size: many; J: TRBJ1-5; V: TRBV6-1; DNA: TGTGCCAGCGTCCCGACAGGACTATCAAGAAATAGCAATCAGCCCCAGCATTTT; CDR3: CASVPTGLSRNSNQPQHF
D: .; size: few; J: TRBJ2-2; V: TRBV2; DNA: TGTGCCAGCAGTGAAGGAGCGGGCAGCGGGGAGCTGTTTTTT; CDR3: CASSEGAGSGELFF
D: .; size: many; J: TRBJ1-1; V: TRBV7-2; DNA: TGTGCCAGCAGCCCCTGGAGGATTGGGAACACTGAAGCTTTCTTT; CDR3: CASSPWRIGNTEAFF
D: TRBD1; size: many; J: TRBJ1-5; V: TRBV12-3/TRBV12-4; DNA: TGTGCCAGCAGTCCGGGACAGGGCAATCAGCCCCAGCATTTT; CDR3: CASSPGQGNQPQHF
D: .; size: few; J: TRBJ1-6; V: TRBV20-1; DNA: TGCAGCGCCGCCAAGGGAAGCTCCTATAATTCACCCCTCCACTTT; CDR3: CSAAKGSSYNSPLHF
D: .; size: .; J: TRBJ1-1; V: TRBV5-4; DNA: TGTGCCAGCAGTTTGTCACAGAGGAACACTGAAGCTTTCTTT; CDR3: CASSLSQRNTEAFF
D: .; size: few; J: TRBJ2-7; V: TRBV20-1; DNA: TGCAGTGCTATGACTCGAAACAACATCGGGACATCGGACTACGAGCAGTACTTC; CDR3: CSAMTRNNIGTSDYEQYF
D: TRBD1; size: many; J: TRBJ1-2; V: TRBV19; DNA: TGTGCCAGTAGTATAAAGAGAGGGGACAGAGGAGGCTACACCTTC; CDR3: CASSIKRGDRGGYTF
D: .; size: many; J: TRBJ1-6; V: TRBV6-2/TRBV6-3; DNA: TGTGCCAGCAGAATCCAGGGACGGACCAATTCACCCCTCCACTTT; CDR3: CASRIQGRTNSPLHF
D: .; size: many; J: TRBJ2-3; V: TRBV7-8; DNA: TGTGCCAGCAGCTTAGGACGGGGCCGGGGGGATACGCAGTATTTT; CDR3: CASSLGRGRGDTQYF
D: .; size: many; J: TRBJ1-4; V: TRBV28; DNA: TGTGCCAGCAGTTTGCCCGGATTTGCAACTAATGAAAAACTGTTTTTT; CDR3: CASSLPGFATNEKLFF
D: .; size: .; J: TRBJ2-2; V: TRBV10-3; DNA: TGTGCCATCAGGGAACAGGAAAGCACCGGGGAGCTGTTTTTT; CDR3: CAIREQESTGELFF
D: .; size: many; J: TRBJ2-6; V: TRBV6-6; DNA: TGTGCCAGCAGTTACTCGCTCTCTGGGGCCAACGTCCTGACTTTC; CDR3: CASSYSLSGANVLTF
D: .; size: .; J: TRBJ1-5; V: TRBV18; DNA: TGTGCCAGCTCACCCCGATGGGACAGCAATCAGCCCCAGCATTTT; CDR3: CASSPRWDSNQPQHF
D: .; size: many; J: TRBJ1-5; V: TRBV25-1; DNA: TGTGCCAGCAGTGACAGAAACAATCAGCCCCAGCATTTT; CDR3: CASSDRNNQPQHF
D: .; size: many; J: TRBJ2-5; V: TRBV7-9; DNA: TGTGCCAGCAGCGGCGGGTCCGAGGTTGAGACCCAGTACTTC; CDR3: CASSGGSEVETQYF
D: TRBD1; size: many; J: TRBJ1-6; V: TRBV27; DNA: TGTGCCAGCAGCCCGAGGGACAGGGGATACTCACCCCTCCACTTT; CDR3: CASSPRDRGYSPLHF
D: .; size: few; J: TRBJ2-2; V: TRBV7-9; DNA: TGTGCCAGCAGCTTAGTGGCAGGAGACACCGGGGAGCTGTTTTTT; CDR3: CASSLVAGDTGELFF
D: .; size: .; J: TRBJ2-1; V: TRBV29-1; DNA: TGCAGCGTTGAACGGGGGAGAAACAATGAGCAGTTCTTC; CDR3: CSVERGRNNEQFF
D: TRBD2; size: .; J: TRBJ2-1; V: TRBV12-3/TRBV12-4; DNA: TGTGCCAGCAGTTTACTTCGGCGGGGGGGGGGCAATGAGCAGTTCTTC; CDR3: CASSLLRRGGGNEQFF
D: .; size: many; J: TRBJ1-1; V: TRBV6-2/TRBV6-3; DNA: TGTGCCAGCAGTTACTCAGGGGTGAACACTGAAGCTTTCTTT; CDR3: CASSYSGVNTEAFF